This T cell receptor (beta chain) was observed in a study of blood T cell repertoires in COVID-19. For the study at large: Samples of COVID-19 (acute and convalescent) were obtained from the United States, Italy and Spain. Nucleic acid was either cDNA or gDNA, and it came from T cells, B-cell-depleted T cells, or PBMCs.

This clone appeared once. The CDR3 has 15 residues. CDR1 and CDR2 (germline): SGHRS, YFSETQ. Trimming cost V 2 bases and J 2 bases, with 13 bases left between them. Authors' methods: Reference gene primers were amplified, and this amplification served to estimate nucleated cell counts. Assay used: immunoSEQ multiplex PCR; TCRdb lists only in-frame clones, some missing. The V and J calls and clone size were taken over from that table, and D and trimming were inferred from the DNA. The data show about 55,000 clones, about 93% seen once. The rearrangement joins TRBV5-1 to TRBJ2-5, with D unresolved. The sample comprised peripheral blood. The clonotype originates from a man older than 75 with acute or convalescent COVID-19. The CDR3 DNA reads TGCGCCAGCAGCTTTAGTGTTGGCGGTCAAGAGACCCAGTACTTC. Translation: CASSFSVGGQETQYF.